Below are 9 T cell receptor beta chains sequenced from a single sample in a study of breast tumors, draining lymph nodes, adjacent tissues. TCRdb recomputed calls from the multiplex PCR reads with MiXCR, one row per CDR3 protein. The sample lists about 200,000 distinct CDR3 sequences, over 25% occurring once. The lymph nodes were axillary draining lymph nodes from breast cancer patients. The specimen was axillary lymph node tissue. The receptors shown here come from a female donor with breast cancer. Some clones in this sample may be carry-over from other donors' samples.

Points on this clonotype: A junction end diverges from the germline sequence, so it may reflect a read error. This chain joins TRBV24-1 and TRBJ1-5; perhaps TRBD1 as D (5 bases). This CDR3 contains 11 residues. Germline values: CDR1 KGHDR, CDR2 SFDVKD. The CDR3 DNA reads as TGTGCCACCAGTGATTTGTACAGGTACTTTTTT. Its translation: CATSDLYRYFF.

This clonotype was detected ten times or more. The gene calls are TRBV7-8 and TRBJ2-7; 11 bases match TRBD2. The CDR3 runs 13 residues. V shed 3 bases, J shed 9 bases, and the junction held 4 bases outside the gene matches. Germline CDR1 is SGHVS and CDR2 is FQNEAQ. CDR3 in amino acids: CASSLDSGRVQYF. DNA of the CDR3: TGTGCCAGCAGCTTGGATAGCGGGAGGGTGCAGTACTTC. Looking up the rest from reference TRBV7-8 and TRBJ2-7 gives the full variable domain: GAGVSQSPRYKVAKRGQDVALRCDPISGHVSLFWYQQALGQGPEFLTYFQNEAQLDKSGLPSDRFFAERPEGSVSTLKIQRTQQEDSAVYLCASSLDSGRVQYFGPGTRLTVT.

V and J are TRBV7-6 and TRBJ2-5; D ambiguous. CDR3 length equals 13 residues. Trimming left V 5 bases short and J 3 bases short, with 10 bases between. Germline assignment: CDR1 SGHVS and CDR2 FNYEAQ. In DNA, the CDR3 is TGTGCCAGCAGCCCCGGTCCCAAAGAGACCCAGTACTTC. Its translation is CASSPGPKETQYF.

This clonotype showed up many times. The rearrangement uses TRBV20-1 and TRBJ1-2; D not certain. Germline lookup yields CDR1 DFQATT and CDR2 SNEGSKA (reference sequence). Trimming left V 3 bases short and J 8 bases short, with 19 bases between. The CDR3 is 14 amino acids. The CDR3 DNA reads TGCAGTGCTAGCCCTCTTTCGGGGAGGGCGGGCTACACCTTC. Its translation: CSASPLSGRAGYTF.

Ten or more counts support this clonotype. CDR3 loop: CASSAGRGGNTIYF. CDR3 bases: TGTGCCAGCAGCGCCGGACGAGGTGGAAACACCATATATTTT. The chain is built from TRBV7-6 and TRBJ1-3; D unresolved. The CDR3 is 14 amino acids. The germline CDR1 and CDR2 sequences are SGHVS and FNYEAQ. Trimming took 5 bases from V and 3 from J, leaving 11 bases between them.

This clonotype has ten or more counts. V usage is TRBV29-1 and J usage is TRBJ1-2; TRBD1 matches at 7 bases. The V gene's germline CDR1 is SQVTM and CDR2 ANQGSEA. The CDR3 is 12 amino acids. The ends lost 2 bases at V and 6 bases at J; junction bases unmatched: 3. DNA for the CDR3: TGCAGCGTTGAAAGAGGGGGCGATGGCTACACCTTC. Protein: CSVERGGDGYTF.

This clonotype was recorded at least ten times. The V gene is TRBV7-2, the J gene TRBJ1-2; TRBD1 matches 7 bases. The germline CDR1 and CDR2 sequences are SGHTA and FQGNSA. After removal of 5 bases from V and 1 base from J, the junction contained 4 bases not matched to a gene. The CDR3 consists of 14 residues. The CDR3 here is CASSKDRFNYGYTF. CDR3 in DNA: TGTGCCAGCAGCAAGGACAGGTTTAACTATGGCTACACCTTC.

In this sample, this clonotype turned up many times. The chain joins TRBV5-1 to TRBJ1-2; D gene ambiguous. Germline V gives CDR1 SGHRS, CDR2 YFSETQ. The ends were cut back, 4 bases at V and 2 bases at J, with 18 bases in the middle. There are 16 residues in the CDR3. CDR3 in amino acids: CASSPVGELLNYGYTF. DNA for the CDR3: TGCGCCAGCAGCCCGGTCGGAGAGCTCCTAAACTATGGCTACACCTTC.

This clonotype has ten or more counts. The chain joins TRBV7-9 to TRBJ2-5; D not resolved. The CDR3 sequence is 14 residues long. The germline V gene has CDR1 SEHNR and CDR2 FQNEAQ (reference sequence). Trimming left V 5 bases short and J 3 bases short, with 13 bases between. The CDR3 DNA sequence: TGTGCCAGCAGCCATCCGTTTGGGGAAGAGACCCAGTACTTC. Translating gives CASSHPFGEETQYF.